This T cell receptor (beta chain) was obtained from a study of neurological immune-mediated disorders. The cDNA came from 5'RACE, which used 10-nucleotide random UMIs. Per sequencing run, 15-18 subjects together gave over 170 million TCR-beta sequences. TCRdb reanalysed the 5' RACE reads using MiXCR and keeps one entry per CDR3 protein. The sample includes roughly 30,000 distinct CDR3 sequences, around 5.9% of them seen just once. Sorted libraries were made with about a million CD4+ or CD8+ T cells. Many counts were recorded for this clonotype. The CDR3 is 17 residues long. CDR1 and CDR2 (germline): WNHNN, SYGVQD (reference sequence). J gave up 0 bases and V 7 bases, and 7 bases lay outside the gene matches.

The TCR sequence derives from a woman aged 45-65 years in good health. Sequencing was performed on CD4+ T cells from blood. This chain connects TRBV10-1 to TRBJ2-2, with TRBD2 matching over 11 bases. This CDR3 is CASTRTSGGTNTGELFF. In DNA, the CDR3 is TGCGCCAGCACCCGAACTAGCGGGGGAACGAACACCGGGGAGCTGTTTTTT.